This T cell receptor (beta chain) was identified in a study of shared clonotypes between healthy human individuals. General observations from the study: Clonotype sharing among the donors was expected to vary with sequencing depth.

Per sorted-subset replicate PCR, input was 200 to 250 ng DNA, representing 30,000 to 35,000 T cell genomes. Assay used: immunoSEQ multiplex PCR; TCRdb lists only in-frame clones, some missing. The repertoire holds approximately 100,000 clones, with around 68% as singletons. In regard to this clone: Its matching antigen is unknown.

CDR1 MNHEY and CDR2 SMNVEV come from the germline V gene (reference sequence). The CDR3 length is 14 residues. Trimming cost V 3 bases and J 4 bases, with 12 bases left between them. Source material: memory CD8+ T cells sorted from blood. Subset specified: CD45RO+ cells pooled with CCR7-negative TemRA cells. The rearrangement joins TRBV27 to TRBJ1-1; D may be TRBD1 (6 bases). This receptor was identified in a woman aged 25-40 years in good health. The CDR3 here is CASSFRGGFTEAFF. In DNA, the CDR3 is TGTGCCAGCAGTTTCAGAGGGGGATTCACTGAAGCTTTCTTT.